Listed here is a single TCR beta chain. The data originate from a study of blood T cell repertoires in COVID-19. Background on the study: Both acute and convalescent COVID-19 samples were obtained from the United States, Italy and Spain. From T cells, B-cell-depleted T cells, or PBMCs came the material, which was cDNA or gDNA.

Clones were sequenced by immunoSEQ multiplex PCR, and TCRdb holds only the in-frame ones, with some missing. The table records roughly 250,000 clones, approximately 88% of them present only once. Deletions cut 7 bases from V and 6 bases from J, with 15 bases between. CDR3 length: 13 residues. Those who participated ranged in age from 18 to 89 years and resided in about two dozen US areas. Participants' own reports of clinical history determined their cohort assignment. V usage is TRBV12-3 or TRBV12-4 and J usage is TRBJ1-1; D might be TRBD1 (5 bases). This clonotype originated in a woman aged 40 to 50 who had been exposed to COVID-19. Sample: PBMCs or T cells enriched from blood (not recorded which). CDR3 region: CASTPTVLSEAFF. DNA for the CDR3: TGTGCCAGCACCCCGACAGTACTCTCTGAAGCTTTCTTT.